Described below is a single T cell receptor beta chain sequence and its context. What this receptor recognizes is not known. Within one base of it there is no much larger clone, and no base qualities were kept. Participants in the prospective study were aged 18 to 89 years, lived in under 30 United States geographic areas, and enrolled through a virtual design. To assign participants to cohorts, the prospective study relied on clinical history that participants themselves reported in a screening survey and a study questionnaire. Recovered participants in ImmuneRACE Cohort 3 were defined as having two consecutive negative NP/OP PCR tests, clearance from a healthcare professional, or resolution of symptoms. Mobile phlebotomists in the prospective study collected whole blood, serum and a nasopharyngeal or oropharyngeal swab from every participant. Participants in the prospective study had the option to provide additional blood draws and questionnaires over a roughly 2-month period. Blood samples from the prospective study were shipped frozen or at room temperature prior to DNA extraction.

Taken from cysteine to phenylalanine, the CDR3 has 13 residues. The sequence is cut down to CDR3 DNA, 39 bases in frame from base 1. The V end gives up 3 bases and the J end 7 bases, leaving 7 bases in the junction not matched to a gene. CDR1 and CDR2 are read off the germline V gene (reference sequence) as GTSNPN and SVGIG. This sample stems from a study of blood T cell repertoires in COVID-19 (dated by TCRdb to 2020 to 2021). In the study overall: The collaborator samples originated in the United States, Italy and Spain and spanned the acute and convalescent phases of COVID-19. The prospective study material was composed of cDNA or gDNA derived from T cells, B-cell-depleted T cells, or PBMCs. The dataset comprised deeply sampled blood TCRbeta repertoires from subjects exposed to, actively infected with, or recovered from COVID-19. The repertoires were made available in a free public database intended to serve as a resource for research on the immune response to SARS-CoV-2. The samples were drawn from two sources: the first 160 participants of the ongoing ImmuneRACE study, and 950 to 1,500 subjects contributed by 6 global collaborators. The sample metadata nearly always contained a de-identified subject ID, COVID-19 status, age in years and sex. Where available, HLA class I and class II types were taken from metadata supplied by the sample provider and were not determined by assay-based typing. Beyond this particular receptor, the publication reports: The quantity of clinical and demographic metadata differed by source and by participant and was supplied without curation.

The immunoSEQ Assay, a bias-controlled multiplex PCR, was used to amplify TCRbeta CDR3 regions from genomic DNA. In the paper's pipeline: Nucleated cell counts per sample were estimated from amplification of reference gene primers within the assay. Sequence reads were collapsed and filtered to measure the absolute abundance of every unique TCRbeta CDR3 rearrangement. For each sample, productive Simpson clonality was calculated as the square root of Simpson's diversity index over productive rearrangements. The table was pulled from immuneACCESS by TCRdb, which kept in-frame rearrangements only. Such tables lose some clones; where checked, under half of the loss comes from unresolved V genes, and the rest has no known cause. That table gives V, J and clone size, and the DNA gave D and trimming. Recorded for this sample are hundreds of thousands of clones; about 88% of them occurred a single time. Of the sample, over 8% is held by the ten largest clones.

This receptor was taken from a middle-aged woman who had recovered from COVID-19. This chain joins TRBV30 to TRBJ1-1; TRBD1 aligns with 8 central bases. What was sequenced was PBMCs or T cells enriched from blood (not recorded which). The sequence in DNA is TGTGCCTGGAGCACAGGGGGTACTCTTGAAGCTTTCTTT. The translation is CAWSTGGTLEAFF.